Shown below are 32 T cell receptor beta chains from a single sample sequenced in a study of blood T cell repertoires in COVID-19. The data were produced by immunoSEQ multiplex PCR, yet TCRdb's version contains in-frame clones alone and is incomplete. There are 9,500 to 11,000 clones in the sample; about nine tenths occur only once, and over 5.5% lies in the top ten. Material for sequencing was peripheral blood. The receptors here all came from a human donor in a cohort sampled during active COVID-19.

Note on this clone: The same CDR3 can be traced to other DNA sequences in this sample. The chain is built from TRBV3-1 (or the pseudogene TRBV3-2) and TRBJ2-1; 10 bases map to TRBD2. Germline V CDR1 and CDR2: LGHDT, YNNKEL (reference sequence). The CDR3 is 16 residues long. The trim removed 0 bases at V and 4 bases at J, leaving 3 bases unmatched. The CDR3 region is CASSQDSGGSYNEQFF. CDR3 bases: TGTGCCAGCAGCCAAGATAGCGGGGGGTCTTACAATGAGCAGTTCTTC.

This chain connects TRBV9 to TRBJ1-4, with 8 bases identical to TRBD1. Germline lookup yields CDR1 SGDLS and CDR2 YYNGEE. This CDR3 region has 14 residues. Germline trimming cut 3 bases from V and 7 bases from J; bases unmatched to any gene: 5. The CDR3 sequence is CASSAQGAREKLFF. CDR3 coding DNA: TGTGCCAGCAGCGCGCAGGGGGCGCGTGAAAAACTGTTTTTT.

This clone was seen just once. The rearrangement links TRBV7-2 to TRBJ2-3; D is perhaps TRBD1 (5 bases). The length of the CDR3 is 12 residues. The germline gives CDR1 SGHTA, CDR2 FQGNSA. Trimming stripped 3 bases from V and 6 bases from J, with 7 bases between. CDR3 amino acids: CASSFHRDTQYF. CDR3 DNA: TGTGCCAGCAGCTTCCACAGGGATACGCAGTATTTT.

V gene TRBV5-1 combines with J gene TRBJ1-2, with a tentative D call TRBD1 (5 bases). This CDR3 spans 15 amino acids. CDR1 and CDR2 (germline): SGHRS, YFSETQ. V was shortened by 4 bases and J by 6 bases, with 19 bases between the two germline ends. For the CDR3, the DNA is TGCGCCAGCAGCCGGGTGGAGGGGCGCAAGGATGGCTACACCTTC. It codes for CASSRVEGRKDGYTF.

This clone was found once. V gene TRBV5-8 combines with J gene TRBJ2-5; D possibly corresponds to TRBD1 (6 bases). CDR3 length equals 15 residues. Germline CDR1 and CDR2: SGHTS and YDEGEE. Trimming stripped 4 bases from V and 5 bases from J, with 18 bases between. CDR3 in DNA: TGTGCCAGCAGCCTATCCCACAGGGTGTATGAGACCCAGTACTTC. Translated: CASSLSHRVYETQYF. Using reference TRBV5-8 and TRBJ2-5 for the parts outside the CDR3, the full variable domain is EAGVTQSPTHLIKTRGQQATLRCSPISGHTSVYWYQQALGLGLQFLLWYDEGEERNRGNFPPRFSGRQFPNYSSELNVNALELEDSALYLCASSLSHRVYETQYFGPGTRLLVL.

The sample holds one count of this clone. The chain employs TRBV5-1 and TRBJ2-3; D is uncertain. Trimming left V 4 bases short and J 1 base short, with 10 bases between. The CDR3 covers 14 residues. The germline V gene encodes CDR1 SGHRS and CDR2 YFSETQ. CDR3 DNA sequence: TGCGCCAGCAGCATAGAATCCCGCACAGATACGCAGTATTTT. This encodes CASSIESRTDTQYF.

The rearrangement joins TRBV27 to TRBJ1-5; 7 bases are a match to TRBD1. Trimming took 7 bases from V and 5 from J; bases not matched to a gene: 17. CDR3 length: 17 amino acids. The germline V gene encodes CDR1 MNHEY and CDR2 SMNVEV (reference sequence). CDR3: CASTPPYTGTAHQPQHF. CDR3 nucleotides: TGTGCCAGCACCCCCCCTTATACTGGGACAGCCCATCAGCCCCAGCATTTT.

This CDR3 is CAWSPPRTGTGELFF. CDR3 bases: TGTGCCTGGAGTCCCCCGAGGACAGGGACCGGGGAGCTGTTTTTT. The rearrangement uses TRBV30 and TRBJ2-2; 8 bases line up with TRBD1. This CDR3 has 15 residues. V shed 2 bases and J 5 bases; nucleotides not matched to a gene: 7. Germline assignment: CDR1 GTSNPN and CDR2 SVGIG (reference sequence). Looking up the rest from reference TRBV30 and TRBJ2-2 gives the full variable domain: SQTIHQWPATLVQPVGSPLSLECTVEGTSNPNLYWYRQAAGRGLQLLFYSVGIGQISSEVPQNLSASRPQDRQFILSSKKLLLSDSGFYLCAWSPPRTGTGELFFGEGSRLTVL.

The CDR3 nucleotides are TGTGCCAGTAGTGCTAGCGGGGGGGCCGGTGAGCAGTACTTC. Protein: CASSASGGAGEQYF. V gene TRBV19 combines with J gene TRBJ2-7; 12 positions match TRBD2. CDR1 and CDR2 from the germline V gene are LNHDA and SQIVND (reference sequence). V dropped 5 bases and J dropped 7; count of bases not matched to a gene: 6. CDR3 length equals 14 residues.

This sequence joins TRBV5-1 and TRBJ2-1; 7 bases are shared with TRBD2. V lost 0 bases and J lost 9; bases outside the gene matches: 9. The germline CDR1 and CDR2 sequences are SGHRS and YFSETQ. The CDR3 extends over 15 amino acids. CDR3 protein: CASSLGNGGIGEQFF. CDR3 coding DNA: TGCGCCAGCAGCTTGGGTAACGGGGGGATTGGTGAGCAGTTCTTC.

This chain connects TRBV3-1 (or the pseudogene TRBV3-2) to TRBJ2-3, with 14 bases identical to TRBD2. V shed 2 bases and J 2 bases; nucleotides not matched to a gene: 12. The CDR3 covers 20 residues. CDR1 is LGHDT and CDR2 is YNNKEL in the germline V gene (reference sequence). CDR3 loop: CASSQLLVTSGGEDTDTQYF. CDR3 coding DNA: TGTGCCAGCAGCCAATTATTGGTGACTAGCGGGGGGGAAGACACAGATACGCAGTATTTT.

The rearrangement links TRBV11-2 to TRBJ2-3; 7 bases are shared with TRBD2. This CDR3 is 13 amino acids long. Germline V gene sequence: CDR1 SGHAT, CDR2 FQNNGV. V dropped 3 bases and J dropped 3; count of bases not matched to a gene: 0. The CDR3: CASSFGGTDTQYF. CDR3 in DNA: TGTGCCAGCAGCTTCGGGGGGACAGATACGCAGTATTTT.

This clone has only one observation. The chain combines TRBV15 with TRBJ2-5, with D possibly being TRBD1 (6 bases). The length of the CDR3 is 15 residues. V gave up 1 base and J gave up 4 bases, with 13 bases separating them. CDR1 and CDR2 (germline): LNHNV, YYDKDF (reference sequence). DNA of the CDR3: TGTGCCACCAGCAGAGGCCAGGGGAAGGGAGAGACCCAGTACTTC. This gives the protein CATSRGQGKGETQYF.

The V and J genes are TRBV4-2 and TRBJ1-5; possibly TRBD1 for D (5 bases). Trimming stripped 0 bases from V and 3 bases from J, with 9 bases between. This CDR3 has 15 residues. Germline V gives CDR1 LGHNA, CDR2 YNFKEQ. This CDR3 is CASSQDWGNNQPQHF. CDR3 sequence (DNA): TGTGCCAGCAGCCAAGATTGGGGCAACAATCAGCCCCAGCATTTT.

V is TRBV4-1 and J is TRBJ2-1, with 14 bases that match TRBD2. V lost 4 bases to trimming and J lost 5 bases; unmatched junction nucleotides: 4. This CDR3 region has 16 residues. Germline lookup yields CDR1 MGHRA and CDR2 YSYEKL. CDR3 loop: CASSLRTSGGNNEQFF. In DNA form, the CDR3 reads TGCGCCAGCAGCCTCCGGACTAGCGGGGGGAACAATGAGCAGTTCTTC.

CDR3 region: CASSVASLAGAGANVLTF. The CDR3 DNA follows: TGTGCCAGCAGCGTAGCTAGCCTAGCGGGCGCTGGGGCCAACGTCCTGACTTTC. The chain employs TRBV9 and TRBJ2-6, with 8 bases that match TRBD2. This CDR3 spans 18 amino acids. With V trimmed by 0 bases and J by 2 bases, 7 bases remained unmatched. From germline, CDR1 is SGDLS and CDR2 YYNGEE.

The chain is built from TRBV7-9 and TRBJ1-2; D is ambiguous. Trimming took 3 bases from V and 1 from J, leaving 6 bases between them. Germline CDR1 SEHNR, CDR2 FQNEAQ (reference sequence). The CDR3 has 13 residues. The CDR3 DNA sequence: TGTGCCAGCAGCTTCACGGGTAACTATGGCTACACCTTC. This sequence encodes CASSFTGNYGYTF.

The gene calls are TRBV19 and TRBJ1-1; the D is unclear. V shed 5 bases and J shed 1 base, with 14 bases lying between them. The CDR3 length is 15 residues. The germline CDR1 and CDR2 sequences are LNHDA and SQIVND (reference sequence). CDR3 bases: TGTGCCAGTAGTCCACGAACCACCGGGAACACTGAAGCTTTCTTT. This codes for CASSPRTTGNTEAFF.

The gene calls are TRBV5-6 and TRBJ2-3; TRBD1 aligns across 7 bases. Germline lookup yields CDR1 SGHDT and CDR2 YYEEEE. The V segment lost 0 bases and the J segment 5 bases; nucleotides outside the gene matches: 3. This CDR3 contains 14 residues. The chain's CDR3 is CASSLGQGIDTQYF. CDR3 in DNA: TGTGCCAGCAGCTTGGGACAGGGTATAGATACGCAGTATTTT.

The chain uses TRBV27 and TRBJ2-5; TRBD2 agrees at 11 bases. This CDR3 comprises 15 residues. Trimming removed 4 bases from V and 3 bases from J; junction bases left unmatched: 4. The germline gives CDR1 MNHEY, CDR2 SMNVEV (reference sequence). The CDR3 protein is CASSSVAGGEETQYF. DNA of the CDR3: TGTGCCAGCAGTTCCGTAGCGGGGGGGGAAGAGACCCAGTACTTC.

The chain has TRBV5-4 and TRBJ2-1; 12 bases are shared with TRBD2. The CDR3 runs 16 residues. In germline, CDR1 is SGHNT, CDR2 YYREEE (reference sequence). J lost 4 bases, V lost 2 bases, and 4 bases had no gene match. The CDR3, as DNA: TGTGCCAGCAGCTTCTCTAGCGGGGGGGCATACAATGAGCAGTTCTTC. This encodes CASSFSSGGAYNEQFF.

This chain uses TRBV7-3 with TRBJ1-1; D is unclear. Trimming left V 2 bases short and J 11 bases short, with 12 bases between. Germline lookup yields CDR1 SGHTA and CDR2 FQGTGA. CDR3 length equals 12 residues. Here the CDR3 DNA reads TGTGCCAGCAGCTTACCTTCCGAAGCTGCTTTCTTT. Protein sequence: CASSLPSEAAFF.

The chain employs TRBV7-9 and TRBJ1-4; 7 bases map to TRBD1. Germline lookup yields CDR1 SEHNR and CDR2 FQNEAQ (reference sequence). This CDR3 spans 15 amino acids. V dropped 4 bases and J dropped 2; count of bases not matched to a gene: 4. The DNA for the CDR3 is TGTGCCAGCAGCTCAACGACAGGGACTAATGAAAAACTGTTTTTT. Translation: CASSSTTGTNEKLFF.

The CDR3 DNA sequence: TGTGCCAGCAGCTTAGGCGGGCAGCACACAGATACGCAGTATTTT. Its translation: CASSLGGQHTDTQYF. The V gene is TRBV11-3, the J gene TRBJ2-3, with D tentatively TRBD2 (5 bases). Germline V gives CDR1 SGHNT, CDR2 YENEEA. The V and J ends lost 1 base and 2 bases respectively, with 10 bases between them. The CDR3 covers 15 residues. Supplemented by reference TRBV11-3 and TRBJ2-3, the full variable domain reads EAGVVQSPRYKIIEKKQPVAFWCNPISGHNTLYWYLQNLGQGPELLIRYENEEAVDDSQLPKDRFSAERLKGVDSTLKIQPAELGDSAVYLCASSLGGQHTDTQYFGPGTRLTVL.

This sequence joins TRBV10-3 and TRBJ2-6, with a possible D match to TRBD2 (7 bases). The CDR3 totals 19 residues. CDR1 and CDR2 from the germline V gene are ENHRY and SYGVKD. V was clipped by 3 bases and J by 1 base, with 19 bases between them. CDR3 region: CAISDMTGGLPSGANVLTF. The CDR3, as DNA: TGTGCCATCAGTGATATGACGGGGGGCCTACCTTCTGGGGCCAACGTCCTGACTTTC.

J is TRBJ2-7 and V is TRBV13; a weak D match, TRBD1 (6 bases). The CDR3 extends over 17 amino acids. The ends were cut back, 0 bases at V and 0 bases at J, with 15 bases in the middle. Germline V gene data show CDR1 as PRHDT and CDR2 as FYEKMQ (reference sequence). The CDR3 DNA reads as TGTGCCAGCAGCTTAGGCACCGGACAGTTGAGCTCCTACGAGCAGTACTTC. It specifies CASSLGTGQLSSYEQYF.

The chain has TRBV2 and TRBJ2-1; TRBD2 might be the D (5 bases). The CDR3 has 13 amino acids. V lost 8 bases to trimming and J lost 2 bases, with 10 bases between them. In germline, CDR1 is SNHLY, CDR2 FYNNEI. As DNA, the CDR3 is TGTGCCAGCCGCCCCGGGACCTACAATGAGCAGTTCTTC. Translating gives CASRPGTYNEQFF.

J is TRBJ1-1 and V is TRBV10-2; possible D gene TRBD1, 5 bases. The length of the CDR3 is 13 residues. Germline V gene lookup returns CDR1 WSHSY and CDR2 SAAADI. Written as DNA, the CDR3 is TGCGCTACCCGGGACTCACTATACACTGAAGCTTTCTTT. Protein sequence: CATRDSLYTEAFF.

The chain links TRBV29-1 to TRBJ2-5; 8 positions match TRBD2. The CDR3 consists of 14 residues. Germline V gene data show CDR1 as SQVTM and CDR2 as ANQGSEA. V was pared by 7 bases and J by 4 bases, with 11 bases of the junction left unmatched. The CDR3 DNA reads TGCAGCGCTACACCGCGGGGGGCTCGAGAGACCCAGTACTTC. It yields the protein CSATPRGARETQYF. The full variable domain, completed using reference TRBV29-1 and TRBJ2-5, is SAVISQKPSRDICQRGTSLTIQCQVDSQVTMMFWYRQQPGQSLTLIATANQGSEATYESGFVIDKFPISRPNLTFSTLTVSNMSPEDSSIYLCSATPRGARETQYFGPGTRLLVL.

The V call is TRBV6-5, the J call TRBJ2-3, with D tentatively TRBD2 (5 bases). This CDR3 spans 16 amino acids. Deletions cut 1 base from V and 6 bases from J, with 17 bases between. Germline lookup yields CDR1 MNHEY and CDR2 SVGAGI. CDR3 sequence (DNA): TGTGCCAGCAGTTACTTGGACGGACTCTCTTCGGATACGCAGTATTTT. Encoded protein: CASSYLDGLSSDTQYF.

This clone was seen just once. The chain uses TRBV9 and TRBJ2-1; 10 nucleotides match TRBD1. The germline gives CDR1 SGDLS, CDR2 YYNGEE. This CDR3 contains 15 residues. Losses at the gene ends were 0 bases for V and 7 bases for J; bases not matched to a gene: 4. CDR3 sequence: CASSVAGTGENEQFF. The CDR3 coding sequence is TGTGCCAGCAGCGTAGCAGGGACAGGGGAAAATGAGCAGTTCTTC.

The V gene is TRBV5-1, the J gene TRBJ2-1; 8 bases are shared with TRBD1. Per germline, CDR1 SGHRS and CDR2 YFSETQ. The CDR3 consists of 17 residues. Trimming took 0 bases from V and 8 from J; bases not matched to a gene: 13. The CDR3 bases are TGCGCCAGCAGCTTGGCCTCGGGACAGGCCTTATCCCATGAGCAGTTCTTC. Its protein is CASSLASGQALSHEQFF.